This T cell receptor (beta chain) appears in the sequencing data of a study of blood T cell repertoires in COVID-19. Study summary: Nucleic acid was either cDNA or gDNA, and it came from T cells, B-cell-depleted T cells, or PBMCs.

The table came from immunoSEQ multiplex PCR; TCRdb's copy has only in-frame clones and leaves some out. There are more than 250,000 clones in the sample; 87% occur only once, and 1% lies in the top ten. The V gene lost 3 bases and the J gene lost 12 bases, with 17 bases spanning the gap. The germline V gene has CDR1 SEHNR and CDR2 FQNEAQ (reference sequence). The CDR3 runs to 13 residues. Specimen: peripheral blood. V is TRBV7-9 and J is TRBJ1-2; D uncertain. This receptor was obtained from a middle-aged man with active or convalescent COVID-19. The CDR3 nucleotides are TGTGCCAGCAGCTTTCAAGGACGCGGCGGGGACACCTTC. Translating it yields CASSFQGRGGDTF.